This T cell receptor beta chain was captured in a study of blood T cell repertoires in COVID-19. Overall study: COVID-19 samples collected from the United States, Italy and Spain covered acute and convalescent phases.

This clone was seen a single time. CDR1 is SGHKS, CDR2 YYEKEE, per germline (reference sequence). CDR3 length equals 15 residues. The V end lost 4 bases, the J end lost 6 bases, and 17 bases lay between the germline ends. Original analysis: The authors estimated nucleated cell counts from reference gene primer amplification. Assay used: immunoSEQ multiplex PCR; TCRdb lists only in-frame clones, some missing. D and trimming come from the DNA, and the V and J calls and clone size come from that table. The sample carries 140,000 to 150,000 clones, approximately 90% recorded once. This TCR was recovered from a woman in her 30s with acute COVID-19. The chain combines TRBV5-5 with TRBJ2-1, with D perhaps TRBD1 (5 bases). The sequenced sample consisted of PBMCs or T cells enriched from blood (not recorded which). CDR3 amino acids: CASSGRGAVGNEQFF. The CDR3 coding sequence is TGTGCCAGCAGCGGAAGGGGTGCAGTAGGCAATGAGCAGTTCTTC.